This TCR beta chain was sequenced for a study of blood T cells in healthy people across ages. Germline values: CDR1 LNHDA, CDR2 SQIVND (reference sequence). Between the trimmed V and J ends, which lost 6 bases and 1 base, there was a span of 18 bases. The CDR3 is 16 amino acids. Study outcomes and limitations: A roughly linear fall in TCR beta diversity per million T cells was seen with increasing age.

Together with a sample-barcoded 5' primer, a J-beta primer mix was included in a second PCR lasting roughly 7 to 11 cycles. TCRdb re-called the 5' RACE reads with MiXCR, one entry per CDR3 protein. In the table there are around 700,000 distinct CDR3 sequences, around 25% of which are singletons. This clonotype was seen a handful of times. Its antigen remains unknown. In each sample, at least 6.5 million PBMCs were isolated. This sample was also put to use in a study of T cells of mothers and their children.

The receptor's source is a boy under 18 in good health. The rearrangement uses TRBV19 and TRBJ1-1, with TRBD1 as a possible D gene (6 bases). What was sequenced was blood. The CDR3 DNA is TGTGCCAGTAGCATGGGGGCAGGAAGAGAGAACACTGAAGCTTTCTTT. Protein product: CASSMGAGRENTEAFF.